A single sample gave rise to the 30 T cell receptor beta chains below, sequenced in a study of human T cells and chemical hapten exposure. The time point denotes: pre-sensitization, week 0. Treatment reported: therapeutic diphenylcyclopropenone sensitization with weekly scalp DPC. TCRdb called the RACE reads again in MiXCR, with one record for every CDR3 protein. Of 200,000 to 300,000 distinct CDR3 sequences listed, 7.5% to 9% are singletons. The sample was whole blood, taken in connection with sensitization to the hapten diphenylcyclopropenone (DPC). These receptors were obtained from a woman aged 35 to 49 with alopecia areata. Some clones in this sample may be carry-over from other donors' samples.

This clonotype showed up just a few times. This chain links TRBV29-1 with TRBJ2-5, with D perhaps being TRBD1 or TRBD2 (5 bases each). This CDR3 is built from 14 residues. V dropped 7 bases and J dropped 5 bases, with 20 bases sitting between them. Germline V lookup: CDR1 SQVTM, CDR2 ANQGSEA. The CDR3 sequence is CSALRGAGGETQYF. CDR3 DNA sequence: TGCAGCGCCTTGAGGGGCGCGGGTGGGGAGACCCAGTACTTC.

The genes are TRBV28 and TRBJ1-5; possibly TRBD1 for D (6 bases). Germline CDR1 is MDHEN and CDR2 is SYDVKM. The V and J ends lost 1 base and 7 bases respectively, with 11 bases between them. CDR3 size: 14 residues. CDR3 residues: CASSLSGERQPQHF. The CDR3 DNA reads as TGTGCCAGCAGTTTATCAGGGGAAAGACAGCCCCAGCATTTT. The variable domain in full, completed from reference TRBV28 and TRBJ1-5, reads DVKVTQSSRYLVKRTGEKVFLECVQDMDHENMFWYRQDPGLGLRLIYFSYDVKMKEKGDIPEGYSVSREKKERFSLILESASTNQTSMYLCASSLSGERQPQHFGDGTRLSIL.

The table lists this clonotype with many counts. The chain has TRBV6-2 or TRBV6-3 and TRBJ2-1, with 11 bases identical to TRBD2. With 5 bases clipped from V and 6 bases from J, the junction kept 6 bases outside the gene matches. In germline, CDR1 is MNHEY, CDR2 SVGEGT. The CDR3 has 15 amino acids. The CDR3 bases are TGTGCCAGCAGTACAGAACTAGCGGGAGTCAATGAGCAGTTCTTC. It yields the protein CASSTELAGVNEQFF.

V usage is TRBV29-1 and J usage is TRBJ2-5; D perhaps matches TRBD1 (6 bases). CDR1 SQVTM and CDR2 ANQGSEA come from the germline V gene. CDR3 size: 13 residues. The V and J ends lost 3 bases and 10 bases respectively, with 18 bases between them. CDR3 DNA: TGCAGCGTTGACACACCGGCTCCGACAGGCCAGTACTTC. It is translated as CSVDTPAPTGQYF.

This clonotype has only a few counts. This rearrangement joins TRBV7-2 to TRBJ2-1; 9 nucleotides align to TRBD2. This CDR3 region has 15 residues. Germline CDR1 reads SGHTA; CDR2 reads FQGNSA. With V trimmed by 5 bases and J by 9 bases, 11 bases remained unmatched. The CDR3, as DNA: TGTGCCAGCAGCCGTTCCGTAGGCGGGAGGGTTGAGCAGTTCTTC. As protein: CASSRSVGGRVEQFF.

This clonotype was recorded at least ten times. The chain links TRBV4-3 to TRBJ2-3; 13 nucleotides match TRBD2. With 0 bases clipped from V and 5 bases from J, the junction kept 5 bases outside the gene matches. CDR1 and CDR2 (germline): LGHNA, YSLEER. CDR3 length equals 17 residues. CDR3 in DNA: TGCGCCAGCAGCCAAGATTTACTAGCGGGAGGGTTAGATACGCAGTATTTT. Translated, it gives CASSQDLLAGGLDTQYF.

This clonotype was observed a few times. The CDR3: CSASGLGQLYGYTF. The CDR3 DNA is TGCAGTGCTAGTGGCCTAGGGCAACTCTATGGCTACACCTTC. The chain recombines TRBV20-1 with TRBJ1-2; unclear D gene. Per the germline V gene, CDR1 is DFQATT and CDR2 is SNEGSKA (reference sequence). Between the trimmed V and J ends, which lost 3 bases and 4 bases, there was a span of 15 bases. This CDR3 is built from 14 residues.

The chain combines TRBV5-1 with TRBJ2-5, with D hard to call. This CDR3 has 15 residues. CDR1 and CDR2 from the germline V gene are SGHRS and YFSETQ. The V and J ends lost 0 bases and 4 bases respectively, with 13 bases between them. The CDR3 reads CASSLGPVERETQYF. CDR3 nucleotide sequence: TGCGCCAGCAGCTTGGGACCGGTAGAGAGAGAGACCCAGTACTTC.

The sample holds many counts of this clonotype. The CDR3 DNA is TGTGCCAGCAGCTCGGAGAGGACTAGCGGGAGGGCCGGGAGTTTCAGGCAGTACTTC. Its protein product is CASSSERTSGRAGSFRQYF. The chain couples TRBV27 to TRBJ2-4; 15 nucleotides align to TRBD2. The J segment lost 13 bases and the V segment lost 6 bases, leaving 22 bases of the junction unmatched. Germline V gene data show CDR1 as MNHEY and CDR2 as SMNVEV (reference sequence). The CDR3 runs to 19 residues.

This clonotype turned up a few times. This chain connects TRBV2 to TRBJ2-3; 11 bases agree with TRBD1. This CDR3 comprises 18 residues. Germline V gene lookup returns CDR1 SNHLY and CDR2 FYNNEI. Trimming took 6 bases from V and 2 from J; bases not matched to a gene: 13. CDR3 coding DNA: TGTGCCAGCAGCCTCCTCCGCCGGGACAGGGGGACCACAGATACGCAGTATTTT. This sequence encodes CASSLLRRDRGTTDTQYF.

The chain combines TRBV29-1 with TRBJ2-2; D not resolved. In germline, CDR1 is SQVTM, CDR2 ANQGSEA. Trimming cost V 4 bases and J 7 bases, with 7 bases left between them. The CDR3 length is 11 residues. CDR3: CSVVSFGELFF. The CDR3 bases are TGCAGCGTTGTTAGCTTCGGGGAGCTGTTTTTT.

In DNA form, the CDR3 reads TGTGCCAGCAGTCCCCCGGGACAGGGGGCCGGGGAGCTGTTTTTT. It translates to CASSPPGQGAGELFF. V gene TRBV27 combines with J gene TRBJ2-2; 11 bases match TRBD1. The CDR3 has 15 residues. J lost 6 bases, V lost 5 bases, and 5 bases had no gene match. Germline CDR1 reads MNHEY; CDR2 reads SMNVEV (reference sequence).

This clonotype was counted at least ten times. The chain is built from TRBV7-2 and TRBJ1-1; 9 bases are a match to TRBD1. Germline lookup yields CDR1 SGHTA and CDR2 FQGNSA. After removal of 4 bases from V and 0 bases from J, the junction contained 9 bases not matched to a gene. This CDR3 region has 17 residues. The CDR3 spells CASSYRTGERLNTEAFF. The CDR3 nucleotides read TGTGCCAGCAGCTATCGGACAGGGGAGCGGCTGAACACTGAAGCTTTCTTT.

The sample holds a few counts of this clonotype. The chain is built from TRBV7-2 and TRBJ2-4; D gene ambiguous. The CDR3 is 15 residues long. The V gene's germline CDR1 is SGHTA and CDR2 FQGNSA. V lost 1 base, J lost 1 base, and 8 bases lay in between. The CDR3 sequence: CASSLGWSAKNIQYF. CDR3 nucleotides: TGTGCCAGCAGCTTAGGGTGGTCTGCCAAAAACATTCAGTACTTC.

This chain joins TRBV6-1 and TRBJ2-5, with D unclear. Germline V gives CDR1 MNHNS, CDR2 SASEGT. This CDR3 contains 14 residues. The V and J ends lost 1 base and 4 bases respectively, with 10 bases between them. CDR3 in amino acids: CASSEDPSRETQYF. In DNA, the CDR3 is TGTGCCAGCAGTGAAGATCCCTCCAGAGAGACCCAGTACTTC.

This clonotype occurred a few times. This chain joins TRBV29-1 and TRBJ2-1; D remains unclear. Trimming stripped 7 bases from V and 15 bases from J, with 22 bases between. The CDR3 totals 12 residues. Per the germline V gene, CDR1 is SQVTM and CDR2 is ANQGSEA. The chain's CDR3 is CSAEGRDPSPFF. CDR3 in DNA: TGCAGCGCCGAAGGTCGAGATCCCTCGCCGTTCTTC.

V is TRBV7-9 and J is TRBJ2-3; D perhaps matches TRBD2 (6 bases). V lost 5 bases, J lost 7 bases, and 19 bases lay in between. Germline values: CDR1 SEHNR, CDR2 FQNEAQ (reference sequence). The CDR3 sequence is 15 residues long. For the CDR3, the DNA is TGTGCCAGCAGCCCCCCCGGCGCGGGAATCTATACGCAGTATTTT. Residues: CASSPPGAGIYTQYF.

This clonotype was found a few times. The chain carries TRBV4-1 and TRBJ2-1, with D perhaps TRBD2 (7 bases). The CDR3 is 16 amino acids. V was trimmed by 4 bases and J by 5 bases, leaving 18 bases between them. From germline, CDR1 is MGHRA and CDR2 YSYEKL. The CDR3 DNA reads TGCGCCAGCAGCCCCTTCGGGGGGCCCCCTAACAATGAGCAGTTCTTC. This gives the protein CASSPFGGPPNNEQFF.

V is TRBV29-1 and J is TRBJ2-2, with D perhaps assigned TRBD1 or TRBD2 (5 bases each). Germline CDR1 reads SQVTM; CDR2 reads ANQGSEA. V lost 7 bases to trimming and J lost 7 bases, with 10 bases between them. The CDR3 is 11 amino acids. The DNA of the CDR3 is TGCAGCGGCCGAGGGGACGGGGAGCTGTTTTTT. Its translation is CSGRGDGELFF.

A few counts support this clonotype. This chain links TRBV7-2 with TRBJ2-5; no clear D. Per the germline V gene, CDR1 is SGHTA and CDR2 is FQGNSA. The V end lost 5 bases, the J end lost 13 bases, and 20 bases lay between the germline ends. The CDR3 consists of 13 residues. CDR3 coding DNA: TGTGCCAGCAGCCCCCCTGGTAGAGTAGCTCGGTACTTC. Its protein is CASSPPGRVARYF. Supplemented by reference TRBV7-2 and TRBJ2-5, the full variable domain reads GAGVSQSPSNKVTEKGKDVELRCDPISGHTALYWYRQSLGQGLEFLIYFQGNSAPDKSGLPSDRFSAERTGGSVSTLTIQRTQQEDSAVYLCASSPPGRVARYFGPGTRLLVL.

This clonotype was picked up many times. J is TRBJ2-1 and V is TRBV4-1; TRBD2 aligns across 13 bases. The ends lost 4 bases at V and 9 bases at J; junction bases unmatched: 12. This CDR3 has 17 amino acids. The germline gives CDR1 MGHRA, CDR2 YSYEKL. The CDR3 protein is CASSRNPSGLAGLEQFF. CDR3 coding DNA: TGCGCCAGCAGCCGAAACCCCTCGGGACTAGCGGGACTTGAGCAGTTCTTC.

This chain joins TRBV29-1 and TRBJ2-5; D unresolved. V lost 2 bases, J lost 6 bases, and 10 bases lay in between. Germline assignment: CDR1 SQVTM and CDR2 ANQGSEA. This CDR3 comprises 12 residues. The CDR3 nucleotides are TGCAGCGTTGAAAGGCCCGGGCAGACCCAGTACTTC. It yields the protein CSVERPGQTQYF.

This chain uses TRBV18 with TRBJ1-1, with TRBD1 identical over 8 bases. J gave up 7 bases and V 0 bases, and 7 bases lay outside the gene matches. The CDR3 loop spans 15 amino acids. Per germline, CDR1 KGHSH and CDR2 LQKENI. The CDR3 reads CASSPPGQARFEAFF. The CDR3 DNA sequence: TGTGCCAGCTCACCACCGGGACAGGCACGATTTGAAGCTTTCTTT.

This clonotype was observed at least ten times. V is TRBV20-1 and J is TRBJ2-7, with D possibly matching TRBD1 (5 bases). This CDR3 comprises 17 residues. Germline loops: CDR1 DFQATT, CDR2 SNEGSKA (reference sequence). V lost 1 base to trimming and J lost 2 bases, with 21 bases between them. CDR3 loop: CSARVIGHGTATYEQYF. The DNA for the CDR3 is TGCAGTGCTAGAGTAATAGGACACGGCACGGCTACCTACGAGCAGTACTTC.

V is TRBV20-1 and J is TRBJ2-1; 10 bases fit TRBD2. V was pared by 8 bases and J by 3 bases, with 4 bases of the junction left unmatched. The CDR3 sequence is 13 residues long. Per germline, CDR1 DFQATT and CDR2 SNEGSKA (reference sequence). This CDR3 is CSPGLAVYNEQFF. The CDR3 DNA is TGCAGTCCCGGACTAGCGGTCTACAATGAGCAGTTCTTC.

In nucleotides, the CDR3 is TGTGCCAGCAGCTTAGCAAGGCCCGGTGAGCCCCAGCATTTT. It translates to CASSLARPGEPQHF. The chain employs TRBV7-2 and TRBJ1-5; D unclear. CDR3 length: 14 residues. Per germline, CDR1 SGHTA and CDR2 FQGNSA. Trimming pared 0 bases from V and 8 bases from J, leaving 11 bases between.

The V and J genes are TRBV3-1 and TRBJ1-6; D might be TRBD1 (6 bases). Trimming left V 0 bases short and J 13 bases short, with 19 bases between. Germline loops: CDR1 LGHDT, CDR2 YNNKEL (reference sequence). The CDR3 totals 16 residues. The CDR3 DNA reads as TGTGCCAGCAGCCAAGATAAGGGGGACACCTCTCCGCCCCTCCACTTT. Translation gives CASSQDKGDTSPPLHF.

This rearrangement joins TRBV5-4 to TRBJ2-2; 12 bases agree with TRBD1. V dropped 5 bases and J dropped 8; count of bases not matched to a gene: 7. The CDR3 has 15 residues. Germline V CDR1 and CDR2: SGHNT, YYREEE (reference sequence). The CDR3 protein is CASRPRDRGPGELFF. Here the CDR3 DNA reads TGTGCCAGCAGACCCCGGGACAGGGGGCCGGGGGAGCTGTTTTTT.

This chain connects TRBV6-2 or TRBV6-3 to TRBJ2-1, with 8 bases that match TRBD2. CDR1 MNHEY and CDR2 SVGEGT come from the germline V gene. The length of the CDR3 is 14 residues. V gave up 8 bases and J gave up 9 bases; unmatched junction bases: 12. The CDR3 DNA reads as TGTGCCAGCGTCGCGGGAGGCCCGCGTGGTGAGCAGTTCTTC. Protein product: CASVAGGPRGEQFF.

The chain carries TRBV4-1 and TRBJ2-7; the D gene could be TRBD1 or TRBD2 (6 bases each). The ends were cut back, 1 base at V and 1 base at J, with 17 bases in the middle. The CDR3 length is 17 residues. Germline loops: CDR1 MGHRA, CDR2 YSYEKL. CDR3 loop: CASSQVRTGAKSYEQYF. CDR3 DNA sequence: TGCGCCAGCAGCCAAGTCCGTACGGGGGCCAAGTCCTACGAGCAGTACTTC.